What follows describes a single T cell receptor (beta chain). Its antigen is not yet known. Base qualities were left out, and no much larger clone turns up one base away. Spanning cysteine to phenylalanine, the CDR3 consists of 15 amino acids. Only the CDR3 part of the read is kept: 45 bases, read in frame from the first base. Looking up the germline V gene yields CDR1 SGHTA and CDR2 FQGNSA. Trimming at the junction amounts to 5 bases on V and 5 bases on J, and the germline ends lie 18 bases apart. The sample originates from a study of T-cell memory formation after mild COVID-19 (dated by TCRdb to the early 2020s). In the study overall: TCR sequence clusters from the two donors were found to be largely donor specific. Longitudinal TCRalpha and TCRbeta repertoire sequencing tracked T-cell clones expanding and contracting after mild COVID-19 in a couple of donors. The cohort was made up of two young adult volunteers, one female and one male, who were previously healthy.

The run used an Illumina NovaSeq 6000. TCRalpha and TCRbeta cDNA libraries were constructed by 5'RACE with constant-segment primers, with sample barcodes and unique molecular identifiers being introduced. RNA was extracted from every sample with Trizol reagent. Library amplification was performed in two PCR steps, and a second sample barcode and Illumina TruSeq adapters were introduced in the second step. The libraries were sequenced on an Illumina NovaSeq using 2 x 150 bp paired-end reads. In the paper's pipeline: Reads were demultiplexed and collapsed into UMI-guided consensus sequences with migec v1.2.7. With mixcr v2.1.11, UMI consensuses were aligned to TRA and TRB V and J templates and assembled into clonotypes. A clonotype was counted as expanded or contracted only when both edgeR and NoisET called the clonotype significant, with the noise models trained on biological replicates. For edgeR calls, the cutoffs were a false discovery rate-adjusted p below 0.01 and a log2 fold-change threshold of 1. As an exploratory analysis of dynamics, PCA with hierarchical clustering was applied to max-normalized trajectories of the 1000 most abundant clonotypes. The CD4 or CD8 phenotype of responding clones was assigned using the separately sequenced CD4+ and CD8+ repertoires. In-frame beta chains were kept once TCRdb had trimmed the public reads at Q25 with fastp and called clones with MiXCR. For every CDR3 protein sequence, its rows merge into one entry that carries the most common genes and DNA. These V and J calls derive from TCRdb rather than the authors' analysis. This sample holds some 150,000 distinct CDR3 sequences; 14% to 15% were observed only once. 25% to 30% of the sample is held by the ten biggest clonotypes.

Points the paper makes about the study in general: Clones that contracted from day 15 to 85 showed balanced CD4/CD8 phenotypes, whereas a second wave of clones that expanded from day 15 to 37 leaned towards CD4+. Contracting CD4+ clones appeared mostly in the CM and EM memory subsets, whereas CD8+ clones were enriched in EMRA. Only a couple of mild cases were covered by the study, and larger cohorts that include severe cases with pre-infection samples were considered necessary. SARS-CoV-2 specificity of the second-wave clones peaking on day 37 was not confirmed. The detection of some responding clones in pre-infection memory suggests that pre-existing cross-reactive memory T cells joined the SARS-CoV-2 response.

Ficoll-Paque density gradient centrifugation was the method used to isolate PBMCs. Material: PBMCs or a T cell subset sorted from them (not recorded which). This clonotype originated in an adult woman who had mild COVID-19 (a few samples of this study predate the infection). The sample titles of this study are shuffled in the database, so cell type and time point are left out; the donor was told from shared clones. This chain joins TRBV7-2 to TRBJ2-5; D gene: possibly TRBD2, on 6 matching bases. In nucleotides, the sequence is TGTGCCAGCAGCCCCGCGGTGGGAGGAAGGGAGACCCAGTACTTC. Its protein is CASSPAVGGRETQYF.